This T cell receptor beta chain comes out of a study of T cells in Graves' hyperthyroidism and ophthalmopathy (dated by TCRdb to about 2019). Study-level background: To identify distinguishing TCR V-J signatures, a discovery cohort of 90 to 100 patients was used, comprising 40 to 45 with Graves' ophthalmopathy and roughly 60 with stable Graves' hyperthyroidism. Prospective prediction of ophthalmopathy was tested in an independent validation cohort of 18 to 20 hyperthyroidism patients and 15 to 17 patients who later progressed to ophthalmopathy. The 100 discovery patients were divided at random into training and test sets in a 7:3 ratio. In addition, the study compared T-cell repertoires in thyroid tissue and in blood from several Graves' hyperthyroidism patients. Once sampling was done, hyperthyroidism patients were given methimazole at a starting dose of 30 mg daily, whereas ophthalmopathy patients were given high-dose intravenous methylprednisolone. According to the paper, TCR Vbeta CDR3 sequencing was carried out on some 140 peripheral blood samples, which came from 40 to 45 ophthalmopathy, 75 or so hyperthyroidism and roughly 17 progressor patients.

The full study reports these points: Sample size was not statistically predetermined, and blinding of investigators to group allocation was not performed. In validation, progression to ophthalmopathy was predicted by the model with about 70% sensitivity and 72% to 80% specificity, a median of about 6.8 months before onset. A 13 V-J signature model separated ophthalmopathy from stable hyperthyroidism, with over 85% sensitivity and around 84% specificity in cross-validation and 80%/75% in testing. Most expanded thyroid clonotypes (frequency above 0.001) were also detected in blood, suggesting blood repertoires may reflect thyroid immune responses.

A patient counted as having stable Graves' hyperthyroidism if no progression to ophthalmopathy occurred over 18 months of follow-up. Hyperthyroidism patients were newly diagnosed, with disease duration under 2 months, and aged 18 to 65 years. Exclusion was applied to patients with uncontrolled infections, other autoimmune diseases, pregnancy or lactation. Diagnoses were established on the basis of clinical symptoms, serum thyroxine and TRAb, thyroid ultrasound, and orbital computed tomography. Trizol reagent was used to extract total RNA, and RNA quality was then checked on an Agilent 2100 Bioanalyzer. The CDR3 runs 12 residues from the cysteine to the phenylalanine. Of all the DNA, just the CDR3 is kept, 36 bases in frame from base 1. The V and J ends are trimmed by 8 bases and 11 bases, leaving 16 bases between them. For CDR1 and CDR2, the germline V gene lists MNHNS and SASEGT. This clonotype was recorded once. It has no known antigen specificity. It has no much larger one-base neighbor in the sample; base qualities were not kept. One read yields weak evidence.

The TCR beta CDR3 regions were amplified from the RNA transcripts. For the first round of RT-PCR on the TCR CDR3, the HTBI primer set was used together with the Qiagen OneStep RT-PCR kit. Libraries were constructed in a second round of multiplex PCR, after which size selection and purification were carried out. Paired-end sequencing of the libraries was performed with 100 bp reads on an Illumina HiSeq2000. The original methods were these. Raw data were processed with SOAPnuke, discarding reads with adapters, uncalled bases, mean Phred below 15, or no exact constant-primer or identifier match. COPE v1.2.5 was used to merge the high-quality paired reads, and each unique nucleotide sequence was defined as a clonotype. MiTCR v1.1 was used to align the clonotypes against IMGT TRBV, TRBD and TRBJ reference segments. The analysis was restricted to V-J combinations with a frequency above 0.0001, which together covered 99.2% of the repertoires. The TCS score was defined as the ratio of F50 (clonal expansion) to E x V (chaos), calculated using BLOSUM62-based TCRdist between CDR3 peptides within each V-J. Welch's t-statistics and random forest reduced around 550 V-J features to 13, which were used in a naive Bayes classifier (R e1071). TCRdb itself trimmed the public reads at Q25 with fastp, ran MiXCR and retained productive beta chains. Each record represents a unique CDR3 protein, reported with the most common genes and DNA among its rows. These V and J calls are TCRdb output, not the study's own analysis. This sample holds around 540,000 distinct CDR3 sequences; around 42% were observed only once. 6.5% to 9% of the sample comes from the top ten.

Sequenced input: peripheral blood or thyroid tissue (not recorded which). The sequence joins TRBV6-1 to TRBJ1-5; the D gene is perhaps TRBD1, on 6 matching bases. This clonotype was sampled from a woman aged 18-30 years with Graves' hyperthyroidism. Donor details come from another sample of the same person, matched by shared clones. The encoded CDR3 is CASAQGGETQHF. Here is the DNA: TGTGCCAGCGCACAGGGTGGGGAGACCCAGCATTTT.